The next 20 T cell receptor beta chains were all read from a single sample in a study of cytomegalovirus exposure and HLA in healthy donors. Primers for the PCR totalled 60 Vbeta and 13 Jbeta. Sequencing was performed with immunoSEQ multiplex PCR; in TCRdb, only in-frame clones are kept and a portion is missing. This sample yields about 150,000 clones, of which 70% to 80% are seen a single time; around 7.2% belongs to the top ten. Sample: PBMCs. These receptors all come from a man younger than 40 in good health and CMV-seropositive.

The rearrangement joins TRBV7-2 to TRBJ2-5; D remains unclear. The germline gives CDR1 SGHTA, CDR2 FQGNSA. The CDR3 is made up of 14 amino acids. Trimming left V 5 bases short and J 3 bases short, with 13 bases between. The CDR3 protein is CASSLERLKETQYF. The CDR3 DNA follows: TGTGCCAGCAGCCTAGAGCGTCTCAAAGAGACCCAGTACTTC.

CDR3 residues: CASSQDSREVGEEQYF. The CDR3 DNA reads TGCGCCAGCAGCCAAGATAGTCGGGAGGTGGGTGAAGAGCAGTACTTC. The V and J genes are TRBV4-3 and TRBJ2-7, with TRBD2 matching 7 bases. The CDR3 consists of 16 residues. Germline V CDR1 and CDR2: LGHNA, YSLEER. V was pared by 0 bases and J by 7 bases, with 12 bases of the junction left unmatched.

V and J are TRBV19 and TRBJ1-2; no clear D gene. The germline V and J ends were trimmed by 3 bases and 3 bases, with 14 bases remaining between them. The CDR3 covers 15 residues. Germline V gene lookup returns CDR1 LNHDA and CDR2 SQIVND (reference sequence). For the CDR3, the DNA is TGTGCCAGTAGTATGGGGATGAGGGTCTACTATGGCTACACCTTC. The encoded protein is CASSMGMRVYYGYTF.

The chain carries TRBV9 and TRBJ1-6; D is unclear. V was clipped by 0 bases and J by 6 bases, with 13 bases between them. The CDR3 length is 16 residues. CDR1 is SGDLS, CDR2 YYNGEE, per germline. The CDR3 nucleotides are TGTGCCAGCAGCGTAGACGGGGAGCCTTTTAATTCACCCCTCCACTTT. It specifies CASSVDGEPFNSPLHF.

V usage is TRBV10-1 and J usage is TRBJ2-3; the match to TRBD1 covers 9 bases. Germline V gene lookup returns CDR1 WNHNN and CDR2 SYGVQD (reference sequence). The CDR3 spans 13 residues. V gave up 4 bases and J gave up 5 bases; unmatched junction bases: 1. The CDR3 nucleotides are TGCGCCAGCAGTGGACAGGGGGTAGATACGCAGTATTTT. Translation: CASSGQGVDTQYF.

The rearrangement joins TRBV9 to TRBJ1-2; possibly TRBD1 for D (5 bases). The CDR3 has 14 residues. Trimming removed 0 bases at V and 6 bases at J, with 12 bases between. Looked up from germline, CDR1 is SGDLS and CDR2 is YYNGEE. CDR3 amino acids: CASSVGGRAHGYTF. The CDR3 DNA reads TGTGCCAGCAGCGTAGGGGGCAGGGCGCATGGCTACACCTTC.

This clone appeared a few times. The chain is built from TRBV5-4 and TRBJ2-7; 10 bases line up with TRBD2. CDR1 is SGHNT and CDR2 is YYREEE in the germline V gene (reference sequence). The CDR3 runs 14 residues. J was trimmed by 6 bases and V by 3 bases; bases with no gene match: 6. CDR3 nucleotide sequence: TGTGCCAGCAGCTCTAGCGGGAGAACCCCCGAGCAGTACTTC. As protein: CASSSSGRTPEQYF.

Comment on this clone: The same CDR3 also results from other DNA sequences found in this sample. The chain carries TRBV9 and TRBJ2-2, with 8 bases that match TRBD1. From germline, CDR1 is SGDLS and CDR2 YYNGEE. J was trimmed by 2 bases and V by 0 bases; bases with no gene match: 3. The length of the CDR3 is 16 residues. The DNA of the CDR3 is TGTGCCAGCAGCGTAGCCCAGGGGGCAAACACCGGGGAGCTGTTTTTT. Its protein product is CASSVAQGANTGELFF. Filled out from reference TRBV9 and TRBJ2-2, the complete variable domain reads DSGVTQTPKHLITATGQRVTLRCSPRSGDLSVYWYQQSLDQGLQFLIQYYNGEERAKGNILERFSAQQFPDLHSELNLSSLELGDSALYFCASSVAQGANTGELFFGEGSRLTVL.

This clone was observed a handful of times. This sequence joins TRBV10-3 and TRBJ2-4; TRBD1 agrees at 9 bases. Germline values: CDR1 ENHRY, CDR2 SYGVKD. Trimming took 4 bases from V and 6 from J; bases not matched to a gene: 4. This CDR3 has 14 amino acids. The CDR3 DNA reads as TGTGCCATCAGTGTAGGACAGGGGACAAACATTCAGTACTTC. It translates to CAISVGQGTNIQYF.

The rearrangement uses TRBV11-2 and TRBJ1-5, with D perhaps matching TRBD1 (5 bases). From germline, CDR1 is SGHAT and CDR2 FQNNGV. V was shortened by 3 bases and J by 1 base, with 7 bases between the two germline ends. The CDR3 runs 14 residues. CDR3 coding DNA: TGTGCCAGCAGCTTCGGGGGGAGCAATCAGCCCCAGCATTTT. Translation gives CASSFGGSNQPQHF. Using reference TRBV11-2 and TRBJ1-5 for the parts outside the CDR3, the full variable domain is EAGVAQSPRYKIIEKRQSVAFWCNPISGHATLYWYQQILGQGPKLLIQFQNNGVVDDSQLPKDRFSAERLKGVDSTLKIQPAKLEDSAVYLCASSFGGSNQPQHFGDGTRLSIL.

The chain combines TRBV18 with TRBJ2-1, with TRBD2 matching over 14 bases. The J segment lost 4 bases and the V segment lost 6 bases, leaving 8 bases of the junction unmatched. From germline, CDR1 is KGHSH and CDR2 LQKENI. The CDR3 covers 17 residues. For the CDR3, the DNA is TGTGCCAGCTCTCAAGGACTAGCGGGAGGCCGTTACAATGAGCAGTTCTTC. As protein: CASSQGLAGGRYNEQFF. The whole variable domain, filled in from reference TRBV18 and TRBJ2-1, reads NAGVMQNPRHLVRRRGQEARLRCSPMKGHSHVYWYRQLPEEGLKFMVYLQKENIIDESGMPKERFSAEFPKEGPSILRIQQVVRGDSAAYFCASSQGLAGGRYNEQFFGPGTRLTVL.

The rearrangement uses TRBV5-1 and TRBJ1-4; D is perhaps TRBD1 (5 bases). V shed 1 base and J shed 10 bases, with 11 bases lying between them. The CDR3 runs to 13 residues. The germline V gene encodes CDR1 SGHRS and CDR2 YFSETQ. The CDR3 coding sequence is TGCGCCAGCAGCTTGTGGGGGGTCGGAAAACTGTTTTTT. As protein: CASSLWGVGKLFF. The whole variable domain, filled in from reference TRBV5-1 and TRBJ1-4, reads KAGVTQTPRYLIKTRGQQVTLSCSPISGHRSVSWYQQTPGQGLQFLFEYFSETQRNKGNFPGRFSGRQFSNSRSEMNVSTLELGDSALYLCASSLWGVGKLFFGSGTQLSVL.

This chain links TRBV7-8 with TRBJ2-7, with 7 bases identical to TRBD2. The V and J ends lost 1 base and 0 bases, in that order; junction bases with no gene match: 6. The CDR3 has 16 amino acids. Germline assignment: CDR1 SGHVS and CDR2 FQNEAQ. The CDR3 DNA reads as TGTGCCAGCAGCTTAGTGGGGGGGTCTGTCTCCTACGAGCAGTACTTC. This encodes CASSLVGGSVSYEQYF.

The chain links TRBV27 to TRBJ1-2, with 10 bases aligning to TRBD1. The CDR3 has 14 residues. From germline, CDR1 is MNHEY and CDR2 SMNVEV (reference sequence). Trimming cost V 10 bases and J 5 bases; bases outside gene matches: 10. In nucleotides, the CDR3 is TGTGCCACTCGACCGGGACAGGGGCGTTATGGCTACACCTTC. Its protein is CATRPGQGRYGYTF.

The V gene is TRBV7-8, the J gene TRBJ2-7, with 10 positions matching TRBD2. The CDR3 length is 14 residues. Per germline, CDR1 SGHVS and CDR2 FQNEAQ. The J segment lost 5 bases and the V segment lost 4 bases, leaving 5 bases of the junction unmatched. The CDR3 spells CASSSTSGFDEQYF. The CDR3 DNA is TGTGCCAGCAGCTCGACTAGCGGGTTCGACGAGCAGTACTTC.

The chain has TRBV29-1 and TRBJ2-2; tentatively, D is TRBD2 (6 bases). V lost 4 bases and J 1 base, leaving 13 bases between the germline ends. The CDR3 is made up of 15 amino acids. Germline V CDR1 and CDR2: SQVTM, ANQGSEA. Here the CDR3 reads CSVGEAGRNTGELFF. CDR3 nucleotides: TGCAGCGTTGGAGAAGCGGGCCGGAACACCGGGGAGCTGTTTTTT.

The chain is built from TRBV6-5 and TRBJ2-7, with 10 bases that match TRBD1. V shed 10 bases and J 1 base; nucleotides not matched to a gene: 10. This CDR3 has 15 residues. Germline CDR1 reads MNHEY; CDR2 reads SVGAGI. CDR3 sequence reads: CATAGTGVGSYEQYF. Written as DNA, the CDR3 is TGTGCCACCGCGGGGACAGGGGTTGGGTCCTACGAGCAGTACTTC.

The V gene is TRBV9, the J gene TRBJ1-2; a weak D match, TRBD1 (5 bases). CDR1 and CDR2 from the germline V gene are SGDLS and YYNGEE. V lost 3 bases, J lost 2 bases, and 14 bases lay in between. This CDR3 has 15 amino acids. CDR3 amino acids: CASSGSGNMNYGYTF. In DNA form, the CDR3 reads TGTGCCAGCAGCGGCTCAGGGAACATGAACTATGGCTACACCTTC.

This chain connects TRBV7-9 to TRBJ1-5, with 7 nucleotides matching TRBD1. The length of the CDR3 is 17 residues. J gave up 6 bases and V 4 bases, and 15 bases lay outside the gene matches. Germline V gives CDR1 SEHNR, CDR2 FQNEAQ (reference sequence). DNA for the CDR3: TGTGCCAGCAGCTCCTCAGACAGGGAAGTTTGGGGTCAGCCCCAGCATTTT. The encoded protein is CASSSSDREVWGQPQHF.

The J gene is TRBJ1-1, the V gene TRBV4-3, with a tentative D call TRBD1 (6 bases). The CDR3 is 14 residues long. V lost 5 bases and J lost 4, with 14 bases in between. The germline V gene encodes CDR1 LGHNA and CDR2 YSLEER. CDR3 residues: CASSVGGASTEAFF. The CDR3 DNA reads TGCGCCAGCAGCGTAGGGGGTGCTAGCACTGAAGCTTTCTTT.